This TCR beta chain derives from a study of cytomegalovirus exposure and HLA in healthy donors. Study-level background: Some 200 million T cells yielded more than 90 million unique TCR beta sequences in earlier analysis.

General study findings and limits: The records held CMV serostatus as the only immune exposure information. Analyzed later, most CMV-associated TCR beta chains appeared HLA-restricted. According to reports, the classifier identified cytomegalovirus status with high specificity and sensitivity.

Researchers ran the PCR with 60 Vbeta and 13 Jbeta primers. Libraries were prepared by immunoSEQ multiplex PCR; TCRdb keeps only in-frame clonotypes and omits some of them. This table has tens of thousands of clones, around 64% appearing once. Note on this clone: Its antigen is still unknown.

Trimming pared 6 bases from V and 5 bases from J, leaving 13 bases between. CDR1 is LNHDA, CDR2 SQIVND, per germline (reference sequence). The CDR3 length is 14 residues. The sample comprised PBMCs. The sequence derives from a man aged 35 to 55 in good health and CMV-seropositive. The rearrangement uses TRBV19 and TRBJ1-4, with D unresolved. CDR3 amino acids: CASSRTRENEKLFF. In DNA, the CDR3 is TGTGCCAGTAGCAGGACGAGGGAGAATGAAAAACTGTTTTTT.